The rows below give T cell receptor beta chains drawn from one sample of a study of OX40 agonist ivuxolimab in advanced cancers. Assay used: immunoSEQ multiplex PCR; TCRdb lists only in-frame clones, some missing. This sample has about 24,000 clones, with over 65% found just once. Sequencing was performed on CD4+ or CD8+ T cells sorted from blood, taken in a trial of the OX40 agonist ivuxolimab. These receptors came from an adult with an advanced solid tumor such as melanoma, head and neck, liver or kidney cancer. Each CDR3 is given with its conserved first and last residue. Fields, in order: CDR3 protein, V gene, J gene.

CDR3aa: CASSLDLGAGETQYF; v_gene: TRBV5-6; j_gene: TRBJ2-5
CDR3aa: CASSFPGRGDTQYF; v_gene: TRBV5-8; j_gene: TRBJ2-3
CDR3aa: CASSADRGDNQPQHF; v_gene: TRBV9; j_gene: TRBJ1-5
CDR3aa: CASTQGAGEPQHF; v_gene: TRBV6-6; j_gene: TRBJ1-5
CDR3aa: CASSLARDRGRRAFF; v_gene: TRBV5-6; j_gene: TRBJ1-1
CDR3aa: CASSKLRAPEAFF; v_gene: TRBV6-6; j_gene: TRBJ1-1
CDR3aa: CASTGTYTTNEKLFF; v_gene: TRBV30; j_gene: TRBJ1-4
CDR3aa: CASSLGTSGNNEQFF; v_gene: TRBV7-3; j_gene: TRBJ2-1
CDR3aa: CASSLFSYQETQYF; v_gene: TRBV5-1; j_gene: TRBJ2-5
CDR3aa: CASSSTSAKTQYF; v_gene: TRBV6-5; j_gene: TRBJ2-5
CDR3aa: CASSLGGTTNEKLFF; v_gene: TRBV5-5; j_gene: TRBJ1-4
CDR3aa: CASSPTTGTRYEQYF; v_gene: TRBV6-6; j_gene: TRBJ2-7
CDR3aa: CASSLAGRLETQYF; v_gene: TRBV5-1; j_gene: TRBJ2-5
CDR3aa: CASSQVHGQQETQYF; v_gene: TRBV4-2; j_gene: TRBJ2-5
CDR3aa: CASSPGQGPRREQYF; v_gene: TRBV7-2; j_gene: TRBJ2-7
CDR3aa: CAWRSSGELFF; v_gene: TRBV30; j_gene: TRBJ2-2
CDR3aa: CASTLSGTRGAEAFF; v_gene: TRBV19; j_gene: TRBJ1-1
CDR3aa: CASSYWGTGELFF; v_gene: TRBV28; j_gene: TRBJ2-2
CDR3aa: CASSLFGRAETQYF; v_gene: TRBV18; j_gene: TRBJ2-5
CDR3aa: CASSFARGTTTQYF; v_gene: TRBV28; j_gene: TRBJ2-5
CDR3aa: CASSPGGGLGVF; v_gene: TRBV7-3; j_gene: TRBJ2-1
CDR3aa: CASSGRVNTEAFF; v_gene: TRBV11-2; j_gene: TRBJ1-1
CDR3aa: CAWGQLRTDTQYF; v_gene: TRBV30; j_gene: TRBJ2-3
CDR3aa: CASSPTGILNTGELFF; v_gene: TRBV7-7; j_gene: TRBJ2-2
CDR3aa: CASSRTSGGVRAQYF; v_gene: TRBV13; j_gene: TRBJ2-5
CDR3aa: CASSEGWGRGSPLHF; v_gene: TRBV2; j_gene: TRBJ1-6
CDR3aa: CASSPPRSTNTEAFF; v_gene: TRBV18; j_gene: TRBJ1-1
CDR3aa: CASSSSSGLINEQFF; v_gene: TRBV5-4; j_gene: TRBJ2-1
CDR3aa: CASSPPGGQGRAFF; v_gene: TRBV6-1; j_gene: TRBJ1-1
CDR3aa: CASSRGLAGGFDTGELFF; v_gene: TRBV19; j_gene: TRBJ2-2
CDR3aa: CASSYWGEGDTQYF; v_gene: TRBV6-5; j_gene: TRBJ2-3
CDR3aa: CASVFINSNQPQHF; v_gene: TRBV6-1; j_gene: TRBJ1-5
CDR3aa: CASSQDWASSSYEQYF; v_gene: TRBV4-3; j_gene: TRBJ2-7
CDR3aa: CASSQDPGQGVGETQYF; v_gene: TRBV4-1; j_gene: TRBJ2-5
CDR3aa: CASSYGQGREPQHF; v_gene: TRBV7-6; j_gene: TRBJ1-5
CDR3aa: CASMRGGGINEQFF; v_gene: TRBV9; j_gene: TRBJ2-1
CDR3aa: CASSLANSGATDTQYF; v_gene: TRBV5-1; j_gene: TRBJ2-3
CDR3aa: CASSHNTAGNEQFF; v_gene: TRBV4-3; j_gene: TRBJ2-1
CDR3aa: CASSRIAGVKDTQYF; v_gene: TRBV7-2; j_gene: TRBJ2-3
CDR3aa: CASSLQERRTDTQYF; v_gene: TRBV4-3; j_gene: TRBJ2-3
CDR3aa: CASKLLAGGPHEQFF; v_gene: TRBV5-1; j_gene: TRBJ2-1
CDR3aa: CASSKGGYTF; v_gene: TRBV6-1; j_gene: TRBJ1-2
CDR3aa: CASSLVEDTEAFF; v_gene: TRBV7-2; j_gene: TRBJ1-1
CDR3aa: CASRPGSYNEQFF; v_gene: TRBV28; j_gene: TRBJ2-1
CDR3aa: CACSLSGSSGPGELFF; v_gene: TRBV30; j_gene: TRBJ2-2
CDR3aa: CASSYGDRGTIYF; v_gene: TRBV6-5; j_gene: TRBJ1-3
CDR3aa: CASSIAIYEKLFF; v_gene: TRBV6-1; j_gene: TRBJ1-4